The clone carrying this T cell receptor beta chain came up a few times. What it recognizes is unknown. Unique molecular identifiers (one per individual cDNA molecule) were attached. TCRdb called the 5' RACE reads again in MiXCR, with one record for every CDR3 protein. Among 90,000 to 100,000 distinct CDR3 sequences, less than 15% were seen once, and the ten largest hold about 2.3%. The CDR3 totals 15 residues. J was trimmed by 0 bases and V by 6 bases; bases with no gene match: 7. The data were taken from a study of early T cells in non-severe SARS-CoV-2 infection. Study as a whole: The input, bulk RNA from unsorted whole blood, was sequenced, and chains were unpaired.

General study results and limits: VDJdb matching favored anti-spike CD8 responses, missing private and CD4 specificities.

The TCR sequence derives from an adult who was a healthcare worker with PCR-confirmed SARS-CoV-2 infection or an uninfected control (not recorded which). The chain recombines TRBV12-3 or TRBV12-4 with TRBJ1-1, with 7 nucleotides matching TRBD1. Source material: whole blood. DNA for the CDR3: TGTGCCAGCAGCCCCAGGGGGAATATGAACACTGAAGCTTTCTTT. Translated, it gives CASSPRGNMNTEAFF.